The 27 T cell receptor beta chains below come from one sample, sequenced in a study of blood T cell repertoires in COVID-19. Only in-frame clones appear in the TCRdb table, and some are missing; sequencing was by immunoSEQ multiplex PCR. The table lists roughly 100,000 clones, approximately 85% of them singletons, with roughly 5% in the top ten. The sample was peripheral blood. The receptors derive from a man in his sixties with acute or convalescent COVID-19.

The J gene is TRBJ2-6, the V gene TRBV19; D not certain. The ends were cut back, 1 base at V and 0 bases at J, with 10 bases in the middle. The CDR3 covers 17 residues. CDR1 LNHDA and CDR2 SQIVND come from the germline V gene (reference sequence). CDR3 loop: CASSIVARTSGANVLTF. The CDR3 DNA follows: TGTGCCAGTAGTATAGTAGCCCGAACCTCTGGGGCCAACGTCCTGACTTTC.

The rearrangement uses TRBV15 and TRBJ2-4; D ambiguous. This CDR3 region has 14 residues. V gave up 0 bases and J gave up 3 bases, with 6 bases separating them. The germline gives CDR1 LNHNV, CDR2 YYDKDF (reference sequence). As DNA, the CDR3 is TGTGCCACCAGCAGAGAAGTCGGCAAAAACATTCAGTACTTC. Encoded protein: CATSREVGKNIQYF.

This rearrangement joins TRBV7-8 to TRBJ1-4; D not resolved. Trimming stripped 2 bases from V and 3 bases from J, with 10 bases between. This CDR3 is 15 amino acids long. Germline CDR1 SGHVS, CDR2 FQNEAQ. The CDR3: CASSLSGKSNEKLFF. CDR3 DNA sequence: TGTGCCAGCAGCTTATCGGGGAAATCTAATGAAAAACTGTTTTTT. Looking up the rest from reference TRBV7-8 and TRBJ1-4 gives the full variable domain: GAGVSQSPRYKVAKRGQDVALRCDPISGHVSLFWYQQALGQGPEFLTYFQNEAQLDKSGLPSDRFFAERPEGSVSTLKIQRTQQEDSAVYLCASSLSGKSNEKLFFGSGTQLSVL.

This clone has more than one count but fewer than ten. J is TRBJ1-5 and V is TRBV9, with D unclear. The germline V and J ends were trimmed by 0 bases and 5 bases, with 12 bases remaining between them. The CDR3 has 15 amino acids. Germline V lookup: CDR1 SGDLS, CDR2 YYNGEE. This chain's CDR3 is CASSVDGMPYQPQHF. Written as DNA, the CDR3 is TGTGCCAGCAGCGTAGATGGCATGCCGTATCAGCCCCAGCATTTT.

The V and J genes are TRBV27 and TRBJ1-5; 9 bases are a match to TRBD1. The CDR3 runs to 17 residues. CDR1 and CDR2 from the germline V gene are MNHEY and SMNVEV (reference sequence). Germline trimming cut 2 bases from V and 8 bases from J; bases unmatched to any gene: 13. The CDR3 bases are TGTGCCAGCAGTTTAGTGACAGGGGGTACTGTTTTTGAGCCCCAGCATTTT. Residues: CASSLVTGGTVFEPQHF.

CDR3 in DNA: TGTGCCAGCAGCTTCGGGTTGGAAATGAACACTGAAGCTTTCTTT. Translated: CASSFGLEMNTEAFF. The J gene is TRBJ1-1, the V gene TRBV5-6; D gene uncertain. Per the germline V gene, CDR1 is SGHDT and CDR2 is YYEEEE. The V end was cut by 2 bases, the J end by 0 bases, with 11 bases between. The CDR3 has 15 amino acids.

V is TRBV27 and J is TRBJ2-7; 9 positions agree with TRBD1. V shed 4 bases and J 2 bases; nucleotides not matched to a gene: 6. This CDR3 has 15 amino acids. Germline V lookup: CDR1 MNHEY, CDR2 SMNVEV (reference sequence). The CDR3 region has the DNA TGTGCCAGCAGTTCGACAGGGGGGGAAACCTACGAGCAGTACTTC. This sequence encodes CASSSTGGETYEQYF.

The J gene is TRBJ2-3, the V gene TRBV13, with TRBD2 matching over 9 bases. Trimming at V came to 7 bases and at J to 3 bases, leaving 14 bases not matched to a gene. CDR1 is PRHDT, CDR2 FYEKMQ, per germline (reference sequence). CDR3 size: 17 residues. The CDR3 DNA reads as TGTGCCAGCACCCAAGACAAGCGGGAGGTTATTACAGATACGCAGTATTTT. It is translated as CASTQDKREVITDTQYF.

The chain employs TRBV7-2 and TRBJ2-1, with 12 nucleotides matching TRBD2. The CDR3 contains 18 residues. The V gene's germline CDR1 is SGHTA and CDR2 FQGNSA. V gave up 1 base and J gave up 6 bases; unmatched junction bases: 10. CDR3 amino acids: CASSLDPLAGGRGNEQFF. For the CDR3, the DNA is TGTGCCAGCAGCTTAGATCCCCTAGCGGGAGGGAGGGGCAATGAGCAGTTCTTC.

This clone was seen more than once but under ten times. V is TRBV12-3 or TRBV12-4 and J is TRBJ1-6; D gene ambiguous. CDR3 length: 13 amino acids. V gave up 1 base and J gave up 11 bases, with 9 bases separating them. CDR3 sequence: CASSLGGETPLHF. CDR3 in DNA: TGTGCCAGCAGTTTAGGCGGGGAGACACCCCTCCACTTT.

The chain links TRBV11-1 to TRBJ2-5; TRBD2 matches at 13 bases. V lost 4 bases, J lost 2 bases, and 4 bases stayed unmatched. Germline loops: CDR1 SGHAT, CDR2 FQDESV (reference sequence). CDR3 length: 16 amino acids. CDR3 residues: CASSSSLAGGQETQYF. CDR3 DNA sequence: TGTGCCAGCAGCTCTTCACTAGCGGGAGGGCAAGAGACCCAGTACTTC. Variable domain in full (rest from reference TRBV11-1 and TRBJ2-5): EAEVAQSPRYKITEKSQAVAFWCDPISGHATLYWYRQILGQGPELLVQFQDESVVDDSQLPKDRFSAERLKGVDSTLKIQPAELGDSAMYLCASSSSLAGGQETQYFGPGTRLLVL.

CDR3 protein: CASSSDREGYTF. Written as DNA, the CDR3 is TGCGCCAGCAGCTCTGACAGGGAGGGCTACACCTTC. The chain has TRBV5-1 and TRBJ1-2; TRBD1 agrees at 7 bases. V dropped 3 bases and J dropped 8; count of bases not matched to a gene: 4. The CDR3 sequence is 12 residues long. Per the germline V gene, CDR1 is SGHRS and CDR2 is YFSETQ.

The chain has TRBV4-2 and TRBJ2-1; 11 bases fit TRBD2. J lost 2 bases, V lost 0 bases, and 3 bases had no gene match. Germline values: CDR1 LGHNA, CDR2 YNFKEQ. There are 17 residues in the CDR3. DNA of the CDR3: TGTGCCAGCAGCCAAGAACGACTAGCGGGACCCTACAATGAGCAGTTCTTC. It encodes CASSQERLAGPYNEQFF.

The genes are TRBV19 and TRBJ2-1; 13 nucleotides match TRBD2. V lost 5 bases and J lost 9; bases outside the gene matches: 10. In germline, CDR1 is LNHDA, CDR2 SQIVND (reference sequence). CDR3 length: 16 residues. The CDR3, as DNA: TGTGCCAGTAGTCCTCATACTAGCGGGAGGGGTGGTGAGCAGTTCTTC. Amino acid sequence: CASSPHTSGRGGEQFF.

This rearrangement joins TRBV6-5 to TRBJ2-1; 9 bases match TRBD2. The junction had 8 bases not matched to a gene; V was cut back by 6 bases and J by 5 bases. The CDR3 extends over 15 amino acids. Germline CDR1 is MNHEY and CDR2 is SVGAGI. CDR3 nucleotide sequence: TGTGCCAGCAGCCCGGGACTAGCTACCAACAATGAGCAGTTCTTC. Protein: CASSPGLATNNEQFF.

This chain connects TRBV5-1 to TRBJ2-5; D unclear. Trimming left V 6 bases short and J 0 bases short, with 12 bases between. The CDR3 has 14 residues. Per the germline V gene, CDR1 is SGHRS and CDR2 is YFSETQ. As DNA, the CDR3 is TGCGCCAGCAAAAGTGCGCGGAACCAAGAGACCCAGTACTTC. It specifies CASKSARNQETQYF. The full variable domain, with the rest looked up from reference TRBV5-1 and TRBJ2-5, is KAGVTQTPRYLIKTRGQQVTLSCSPISGHRSVSWYQQTPGQGLQFLFEYFSETQRNKGNFPGRFSGRQFSNSRSEMNVSTLELGDSALYLCASKSARNQETQYFGPGTRLLVL.

This chain uses TRBV6-5 with TRBJ2-6, with D possibly matching TRBD1 (5 bases). The CDR3 spans 14 residues. CDR1 and CDR2 (germline): MNHEY, SVGAGI. Trimming left V 7 bases short and J 4 bases short, with 11 bases between. CDR3 nucleotides: TGTGCCAGCACCCAGGGCTCCGGGGCCAACGTCCTGACTTTC. Translated: CASTQGSGANVLTF.

The chain links TRBV21-1 to TRBJ1-5. TRBV21-1 is recorded as a pseudogene. The CDR3 spans 17 residues. CDR3 sequence (DNA): TGTGCCAGCAGCAAAGGCTCTCGGTTATTGAGCAATCAGCCCCAGCATTTT. Its translation: CASSKGSRLLSNQPQHF.

This clone was seen a few times. The chain is built from TRBV6-5 and TRBJ1-2; a weak D match, TRBD1 (5 bases). The V end lost 6 bases, the J end lost 4 bases, and 15 bases lay between the germline ends. The CDR3 covers 14 residues. Germline CDR1 MNHEY, CDR2 SVGAGI. The CDR3 region is CASSHGGYVYGYTF. The DNA for the CDR3 is TGTGCCAGCAGCCACGGGGGGTACGTCTATGGCTACACCTTC.

The chain is built from TRBV3-1 (or the pseudogene TRBV3-2) and TRBJ1-5, with a tentative D call TRBD1 (6 bases). The germline gives CDR1 LGHDT, CDR2 YNNKEL (reference sequence). V was shortened by 0 bases and J by 3 bases, with 12 bases between the two germline ends. The CDR3 is made up of 16 amino acids. The CDR3 sequence: CASSQDHGTNNQPQHF. In DNA, the CDR3 is TGTGCCAGCAGCCAAGATCACGGGACAAACAATCAGCCCCAGCATTTT.

CDR3 DNA sequence: TGTGCCAGCAGTTCCGACAGGGGGGACCAAGAGACCCAGTACTTC. Protein sequence: CASSSDRGDQETQYF. This chain links TRBV28 with TRBJ2-5; 9 bases are a match to TRBD1. With V trimmed by 4 bases and J by 0 bases, 3 bases remained unmatched. The CDR3 extends over 15 amino acids. The germline gives CDR1 MDHEN, CDR2 SYDVKM.

The chain couples TRBV6-2 or TRBV6-3 to TRBJ1-6; 10 bases agree with TRBD1. Unmatched junction bases numbered 16, after V lost 5 bases and J lost 9 bases. The CDR3 is 18 residues long. CDR1 is MNHEY and CDR2 is SVGEGT in the germline V gene. The chain's CDR3 is CASSPTQAPGQGFSPLHF. The DNA of the CDR3 is TGTGCCAGCAGTCCAACCCAAGCACCGGGACAGGGGTTTTCACCCCTCCACTTT.

As concerns this clone: The germline gene is not matched at one end of the junction; a read error may be the cause. The chain recombines TRBV10-3 with TRBJ1-3; 8 positions match TRBD1. Per germline, CDR1 ENHRY and CDR2 SYGVKD. The CDR3 covers 15 residues. The CDR3 sequence is CAISEATGAGSTIYF. In nucleotides, the CDR3 is TGTGCCATCAGTGAGGCGACAGGGGCTGGAAGCACCATATATTTT.

The chain uses TRBV27 and TRBJ2-7; possible D gene TRBD1, 5 bases. This CDR3 has 15 amino acids. The V end was cut by 3 bases, the J end by 2 bases, with 14 bases between. The germline gives CDR1 MNHEY, CDR2 SMNVEV (reference sequence). The chain's CDR3 is CASSFLNRFPYEQYF. CDR3 sequence (DNA): TGTGCCAGCAGTTTCCTTAACAGGTTCCCCTACGAGCAGTACTTC.

V is TRBV9 and J is TRBJ2-5; no clear D. The CDR3 sequence is 14 residues long. Trimming took 4 bases from V and 2 from J, leaving 12 bases between them. Germline CDR1 and CDR2: SGDLS and YYNGEE. Here the CDR3 DNA reads TGTGCCAGCAGCCCCCAAGTCAGTCAAGAGACCCAGTACTTC. This codes for CASSPQVSQETQYF. Full variable domain (rest looked up from reference TRBV9 and TRBJ2-5): DSGVTQTPKHLITATGQRVTLRCSPRSGDLSVYWYQQSLDQGLQFLIQYYNGEERAKGNILERFSAQQFPDLHSELNLSSLELGDSALYFCASSPQVSQETQYFGPGTRLLVL.

The V call is TRBV4-3, the J call TRBJ2-1, with 14 bases that match TRBD2. The V gene's germline CDR1 is LGHNA and CDR2 YSLEER. V lost 0 bases, J lost 4 bases, and 2 bases stayed unmatched. The CDR3 covers 17 residues. The DNA for the CDR3 is TGCGCCAGCAGCCAAGAGGGGACTAGCGGGAGTTACAATGAGCAGTTCTTC. Protein product: CASSQEGTSGSYNEQFF.

This clone was observed a handful of times. V usage is TRBV5-1 and J usage is TRBJ2-5; 7 bases agree with TRBD1. The germline CDR1 and CDR2 sequences are SGHRS and YFSETQ. The CDR3 spans 14 residues. The V segment lost 4 bases and the J segment 5 bases; nucleotides outside the gene matches: 8. The chain's CDR3 is CASSTTGVYETQYF. Here the CDR3 DNA reads TGCGCCAGCAGCACTACAGGGGTGTATGAGACCCAGTACTTC.